Listed here are 11 T cell receptor beta chains from one sample, sequenced in a study of CD8+ T cells in alopecia areata. Treatment denoted: oral pan-JAK inhibitor, 5-10 mg twice daily. Sequencing relied on a cDNA template that was reverse transcribed from extracted RNA. The assay was immunoSEQ multiplex PCR, and TCRdb's table has in-frame clones only and misses some. The sample lists over 100,000 clones; more than 40% were seen once. The sequences come from CD4+ T cells sorted from blood, collected at week 4, from a patient treated with tofacitinib. The source of these receptors is a human donor with alopecia areata.

The sample holds a few counts of this clone. The chain is built from TRBV5-6 and TRBJ1-5; a weak D match, TRBD1 (5 bases). This CDR3 comprises 14 residues. Per the germline V gene, CDR1 is SGHDT and CDR2 is YYEEEE. V was clipped by 4 bases and J by 4 bases, with 12 bases between them. The CDR3 DNA sequence: TGTGCCAGCAGCCGAGGTAGGGGTAATCAGCCCCAGCATTTT. Translated: CASSRGRGNQPQHF. Combining the CDR3 with reference TRBV5-6 and TRBJ1-5 gives the whole variable domain DAGVTQSPTHLIKTRGQQVTLRCSPKSGHDTVSWYQQALGQGPQFIFQYYEEEERQRGNFPDRFSGHQFPNYSSELNVNALLLGDSALYLCASSRGRGNQPQHFGDGTRLSIL.

This clone has a handful of counts. The chain has TRBV2 and TRBJ1-1; D gene uncertain. From germline, CDR1 is SNHLY and CDR2 FYNNEI. V was shortened by 4 bases and J by 3 bases, with 9 bases between the two germline ends. The CDR3 length is 13 residues. The CDR3 loop is CASSGRWDTEAFF. The CDR3 nucleotides are TGTGCCAGCAGTGGGAGGTGGGACACTGAAGCTTTCTTT.

The chain employs TRBV27 and TRBJ1-5; a weak D match, TRBD1 (6 bases). Trimming shortened V by 4 bases and J by 4 bases, and 14 bases separated the two germline ends. Germline values: CDR1 MNHEY, CDR2 SMNVEV (reference sequence). The CDR3 has 15 amino acids. Here the CDR3 DNA reads TGTGCCAGCAGTTCACAGGGAAAAAGAAATCAGCCCCAGCATTTT. Protein product: CASSSQGKRNQPQHF.

The chain joins TRBV6-5 to TRBJ1-2; perhaps TRBD1 as D (6 bases). This CDR3 spans 15 amino acids. The germline gives CDR1 MNHEY, CDR2 SVGAGI. V was pared by 6 bases and J by 4 bases, with 18 bases between. The CDR3 protein is CASRPDRMKFYGYTF. The DNA of the CDR3 is TGTGCCAGCAGACCCGACAGGATGAAATTCTATGGCTACACCTTC.

The genes are TRBV27 and TRBJ1-6; no firm D call. Trimming removed 3 bases at V and 7 bases at J, with 10 bases between. CDR1 and CDR2 (germline): MNHEY, SMNVEV (reference sequence). This CDR3 spans 14 amino acids. The CDR3 DNA is TGTGCCAGCAGTTTTGGCAGCCTAAATTCACCCCTCCACTTT. Protein: CASSFGSLNSPLHF.

This chain joins TRBV7-6 and TRBJ2-5; no firm D call. Trimming left V 2 bases short and J 5 bases short, with 6 bases between. Germline CDR1 SGHVS, CDR2 FNYEAQ. The CDR3 spans 12 residues. The CDR3, as DNA: TGTGCCAGCAGCTTACCCCTGGAGACCCAGTACTTC. This translates into CASSLPLETQYF.

The CDR3 nucleotides are TGCAGCGGACGGTTGACTGGGGCCAACGTCCTGACTTTC. Translated, it gives CSGRLTGANVLTF. The chain combines TRBV29-1 with TRBJ2-6; D remains unclear. CDR1 and CDR2 from the germline V gene are SQVTM and ANQGSEA. Trimming removed 7 bases at V and 2 bases at J, with 9 bases between. The CDR3 sequence is 13 residues long.

In the case of this clone: Other DNA sequences in the same sample also yield this CDR3. The J gene is TRBJ2-1, the V gene TRBV30; unclear D gene. Per the germline V gene, CDR1 is GTSNPN and CDR2 is SVGIG (reference sequence). Trimming cost V 0 bases and J 8 bases, with 5 bases left between them. The CDR3 contains 11 residues. CDR3 nucleotide sequence: TGTGCCTGGAGTGTCCGGGATGAGCAGTTCTTC. Protein sequence: CAWSVRDEQFF. The variable domain in full, completed from reference TRBV30 and TRBJ2-1, reads SQTIHQWPATLVQPVGSPLSLECTVEGTSNPNLYWYRQAAGRGLQLLFYSVGIGQISSEVPQNLSASRPQDRQFILSSKKLLLSDSGFYLCAWSVRDEQFFGPGTRLTVL.

The gene calls are TRBV29-1 and TRBJ1-1; 7 nucleotides agree with TRBD1. V lost 7 bases and J lost 4; bases outside the gene matches: 6. Germline V gene data show CDR1 as SQVTM and CDR2 as ANQGSEA. This CDR3 comprises 12 residues. The CDR3 reads CSGRQGSTEAFF. CDR3 sequence (DNA): TGCAGCGGAAGACAGGGAAGCACTGAAGCTTTCTTT.

V gene TRBV4-2 combines with J gene TRBJ2-7, with 11 bases identical to TRBD2. Germline CDR1 and CDR2: LGHNA and YNFKEQ. This CDR3 is 18 amino acids long. Germline trimming cut 5 bases from V and 3 bases from J; bases unmatched to any gene: 15. DNA for the CDR3: TGTGCCAGCAGCTTGACTTCTACCGGGACTAGCGGCTTCTACGAGCAGTACTTC. This encodes CASSLTSTGTSGFYEQYF.

The chain recombines TRBV28 with TRBJ2-7; the D call may be TRBD1 or TRBD2 (5 bases each). The CDR3 runs to 15 residues. Germline V gene sequence: CDR1 MDHEN, CDR2 SYDVKM. The V end was cut by 3 bases, the J end by 4 bases, with 16 bases between. CDR3 residues: CASSFEGPRRYEQYF. The CDR3 DNA reads TGTGCCAGCAGTTTTGAGGGGCCTCGCCGTTACGAGCAGTACTTC. Variable domain in full (rest from reference TRBV28 and TRBJ2-7): DVKVTQSSRYLVKRTGEKVFLECVQDMDHENMFWYRQDPGLGLRLIYFSYDVKMKEKGDIPEGYSVSREKKERFSLILESASTNQTSMYLCASSFEGPRRYEQYFGPGTRLTVT.